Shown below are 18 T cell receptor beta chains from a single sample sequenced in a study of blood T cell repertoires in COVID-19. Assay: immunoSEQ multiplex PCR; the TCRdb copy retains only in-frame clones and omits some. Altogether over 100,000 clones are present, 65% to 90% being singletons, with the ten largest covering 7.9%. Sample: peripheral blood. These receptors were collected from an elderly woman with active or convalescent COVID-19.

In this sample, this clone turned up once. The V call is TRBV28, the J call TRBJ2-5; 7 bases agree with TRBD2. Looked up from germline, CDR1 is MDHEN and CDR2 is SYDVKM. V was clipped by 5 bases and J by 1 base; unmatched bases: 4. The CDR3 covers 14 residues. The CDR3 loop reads CASSLWTSQETQYF. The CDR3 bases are TGTGCCAGCAGTCTCTGGACTAGCCAAGAGACCCAGTACTTC. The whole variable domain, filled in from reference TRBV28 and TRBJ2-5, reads DVKVTQSSRYLVKRTGEKVFLECVQDMDHENMFWYRQDPGLGLRLIYFSYDVKMKEKGDIPEGYSVSREKKERFSLILESASTNQTSMYLCASSLWTSQETQYFGPGTRLLVL.

CDR3 amino acids: CASSRHRGRPSYEQYF. CDR3 DNA sequence: TGCGCCAGCAGCCGACACAGGGGGCGCCCCTCCTACGAGCAGTACTTC. The chain combines TRBV5-1 with TRBJ2-7; TRBD1 agrees at 9 bases. There are 16 residues in the CDR3. The V gene's germline CDR1 is SGHRS and CDR2 YFSETQ. V was clipped by 4 bases and J by 0 bases; unmatched bases: 8. Supplemented by reference TRBV5-1 and TRBJ2-7, the full variable domain reads KAGVTQTPRYLIKTRGQQVTLSCSPISGHRSVSWYQQTPGQGLQFLFEYFSETQRNKGNFPGRFSGRQFSNSRSEMNVSTLELGDSALYLCASSRHRGRPSYEQYFGPGTRLTVT.

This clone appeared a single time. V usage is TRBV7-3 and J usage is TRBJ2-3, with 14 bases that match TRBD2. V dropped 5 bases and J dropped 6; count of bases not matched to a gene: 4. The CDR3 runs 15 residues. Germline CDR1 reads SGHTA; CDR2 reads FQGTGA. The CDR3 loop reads CASSLWTSGRDTQYF. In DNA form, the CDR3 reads TGTGCCAGCAGCCTTTGGACTAGCGGGAGGGATACGCAGTATTTT.

The CDR3 is CASSLDGQGTSTNEKLFF. DNA of the CDR3: TGCGCCAGCAGCTTGGATGGACAGGGGACTTCAACTAATGAAAAACTGTTTTTT. The V gene is TRBV5-1, the J gene TRBJ1-4, with TRBD1 matching 9 bases. The CDR3 sequence is 18 residues long. Germline V lookup: CDR1 SGHRS, CDR2 YFSETQ. Losses at the gene ends were 0 bases for V and 0 bases for J; bases not matched to a gene: 6. The full variable domain, its missing parts supplied by reference TRBV5-1 and TRBJ1-4, is KAGVTQTPRYLIKTRGQQVTLSCSPISGHRSVSWYQQTPGQGLQFLFEYFSETQRNKGNFPGRFSGRQFSNSRSEMNVSTLELGDSALYLCASSLDGQGTSTNEKLFFGSGTQLSVL.

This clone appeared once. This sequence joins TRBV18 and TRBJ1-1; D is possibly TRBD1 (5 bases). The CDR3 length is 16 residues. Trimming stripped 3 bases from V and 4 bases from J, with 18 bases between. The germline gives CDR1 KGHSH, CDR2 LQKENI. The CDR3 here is CASSPRGQGRGTEAFF. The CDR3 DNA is TGTGCCAGCTCACCGCGGGGCCAGGGCCGGGGCACTGAAGCTTTCTTT.

CDR3 loop: CASTGQPSGNTIYF. The DNA for the CDR3 is TGTGCCAGCACTGGACAGCCGTCTGGAAACACCATATATTTT. V is TRBV19 and J is TRBJ1-3, with D possibly matching TRBD1 (6 bases). V was trimmed by 9 bases and J by 1 base, leaving 13 bases between them. Per the germline V gene, CDR1 is LNHDA and CDR2 is SQIVND (reference sequence). This CDR3 comprises 14 residues.

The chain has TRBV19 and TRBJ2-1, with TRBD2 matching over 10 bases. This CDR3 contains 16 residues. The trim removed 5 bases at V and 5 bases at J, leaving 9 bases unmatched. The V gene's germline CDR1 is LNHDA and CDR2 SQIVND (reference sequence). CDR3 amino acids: CASSPRLAGLDNEQFF. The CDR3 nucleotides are TGTGCCAGTAGTCCGAGACTAGCGGGCCTTGACAATGAGCAGTTCTTC.

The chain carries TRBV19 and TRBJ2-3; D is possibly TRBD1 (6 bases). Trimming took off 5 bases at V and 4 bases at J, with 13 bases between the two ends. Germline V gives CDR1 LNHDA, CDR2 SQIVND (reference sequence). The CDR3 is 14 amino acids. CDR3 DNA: TGTGCCAGTAGTCGGGACAAGCGTCCAGATACGCAGTATTTT. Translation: CASSRDKRPDTQYF.

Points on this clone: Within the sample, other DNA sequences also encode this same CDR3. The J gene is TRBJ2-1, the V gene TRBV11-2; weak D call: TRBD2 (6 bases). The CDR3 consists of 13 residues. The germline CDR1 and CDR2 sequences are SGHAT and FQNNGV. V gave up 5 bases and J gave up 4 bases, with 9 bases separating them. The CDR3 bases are TGTGCCAGCAGCGGCGGGGCTTACAATGAGCAGTTCTTC. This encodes CASSGGAYNEQFF.

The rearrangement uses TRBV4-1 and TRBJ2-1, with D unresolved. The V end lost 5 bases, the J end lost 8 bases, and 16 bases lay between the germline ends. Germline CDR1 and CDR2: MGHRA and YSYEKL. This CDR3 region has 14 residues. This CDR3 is CASSKVLVLDEQFF. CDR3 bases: TGCGCCAGCAGCAAAGTCCTAGTTTTGGATGAGCAGTTCTTC.

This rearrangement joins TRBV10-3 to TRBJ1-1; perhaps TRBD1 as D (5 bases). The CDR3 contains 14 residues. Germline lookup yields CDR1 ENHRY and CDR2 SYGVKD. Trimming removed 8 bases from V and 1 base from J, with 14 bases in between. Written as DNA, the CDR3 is TGTGCCATCGGGGCGGCTCCCCCGAACACTGAAGCTTTCTTT. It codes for CAIGAAPPNTEAFF.

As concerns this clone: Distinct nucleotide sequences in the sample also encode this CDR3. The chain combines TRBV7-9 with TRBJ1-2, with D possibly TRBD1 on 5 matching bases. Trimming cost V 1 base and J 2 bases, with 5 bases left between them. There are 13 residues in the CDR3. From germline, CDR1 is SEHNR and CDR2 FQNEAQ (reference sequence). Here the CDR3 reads CASSLGQNYGYTF. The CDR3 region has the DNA TGTGCCAGCAGCTTAGGACAGAACTATGGCTACACCTTC.

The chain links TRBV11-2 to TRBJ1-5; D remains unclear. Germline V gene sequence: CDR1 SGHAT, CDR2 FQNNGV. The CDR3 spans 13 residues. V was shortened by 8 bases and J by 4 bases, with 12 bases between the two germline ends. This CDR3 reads CASGLAENQPQHF. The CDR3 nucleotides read TGTGCCAGCGGACTCGCTGAAAATCAGCCCCAGCATTTT. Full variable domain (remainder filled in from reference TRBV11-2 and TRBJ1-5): EAGVAQSPRYKIIEKRQSVAFWCNPISGHATLYWYQQILGQGPKLLIQFQNNGVVDDSQLPKDRFSAERLKGVDSTLKIQPAKLEDSAVYLCASGLAENQPQHFGDGTRLSIL.

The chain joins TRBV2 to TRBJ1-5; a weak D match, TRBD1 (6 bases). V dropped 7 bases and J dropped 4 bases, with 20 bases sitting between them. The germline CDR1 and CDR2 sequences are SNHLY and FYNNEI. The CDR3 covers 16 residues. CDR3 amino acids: CASTERSQGGNQPQHF. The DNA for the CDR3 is TGTGCCAGCACGGAAAGATCACAGGGTGGGAATCAGCCCCAGCATTTT.

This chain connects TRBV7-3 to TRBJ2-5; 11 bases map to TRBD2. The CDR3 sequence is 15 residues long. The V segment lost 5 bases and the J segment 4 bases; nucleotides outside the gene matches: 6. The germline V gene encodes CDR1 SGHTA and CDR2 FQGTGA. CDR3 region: CASSPGLAGRETQYF. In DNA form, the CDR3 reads TGTGCCAGCAGCCCCGGACTAGCGGGCCGAGAGACCCAGTACTTC.

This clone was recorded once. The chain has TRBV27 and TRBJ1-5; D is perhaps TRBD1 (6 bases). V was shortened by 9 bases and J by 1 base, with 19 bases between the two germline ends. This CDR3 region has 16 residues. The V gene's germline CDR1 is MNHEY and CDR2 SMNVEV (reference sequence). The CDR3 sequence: CASSPQAGGSNQPQHF. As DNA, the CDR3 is TGTGCCAGTTCTCCTCAGGCGGGGGGCAGCAATCAGCCCCAGCATTTT.

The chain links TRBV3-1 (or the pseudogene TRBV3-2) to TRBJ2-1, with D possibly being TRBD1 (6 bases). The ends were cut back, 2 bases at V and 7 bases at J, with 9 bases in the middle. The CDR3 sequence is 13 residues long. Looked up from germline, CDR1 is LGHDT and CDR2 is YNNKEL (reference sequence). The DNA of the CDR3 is TGTGCCAGCAGCCAACATGGACAGAATGAGCAGTTCTTC. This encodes CASSQHGQNEQFF.

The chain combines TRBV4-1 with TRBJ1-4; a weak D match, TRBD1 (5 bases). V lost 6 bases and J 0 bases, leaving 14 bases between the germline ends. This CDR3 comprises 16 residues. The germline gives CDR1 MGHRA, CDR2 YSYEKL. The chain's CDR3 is CASRDRDLATNEKLFF. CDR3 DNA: TGCGCCAGCAGAGACAGAGATCTTGCAACTAATGAAAAACTGTTTTTT.